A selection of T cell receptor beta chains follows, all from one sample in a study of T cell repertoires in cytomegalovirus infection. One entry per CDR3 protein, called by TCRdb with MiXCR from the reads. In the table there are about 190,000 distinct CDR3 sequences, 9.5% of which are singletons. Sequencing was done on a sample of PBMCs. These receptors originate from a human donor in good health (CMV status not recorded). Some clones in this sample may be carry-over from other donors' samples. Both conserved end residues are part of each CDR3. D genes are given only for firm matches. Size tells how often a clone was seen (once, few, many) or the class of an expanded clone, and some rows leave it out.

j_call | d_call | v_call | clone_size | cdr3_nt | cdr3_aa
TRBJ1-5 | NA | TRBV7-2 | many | TGTGCCAGCAGCTTAGTTATCGGGGAGGGCAATCAGCCCCAGCATTTT | CASSLVIGEGNQPQHF
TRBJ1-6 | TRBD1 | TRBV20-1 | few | TGCAGTGTTCGGGACAGAATTAATTCACCCCTCCACTTT | CSVRDRINSPLHF
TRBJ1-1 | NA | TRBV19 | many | TGTGCCAGTTTGAATAAGGGGGATCGCACTGAAGCTTTCTTT | CASLNKGDRTEAFF
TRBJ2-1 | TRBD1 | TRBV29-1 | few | TGCAGCGTGCTGGGACAGGGGGTGACCAATGAGCAGTTCTTC | CSVLGQGVTNEQFF
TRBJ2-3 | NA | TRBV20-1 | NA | TGCAGTGCTAGAGCGGGTAGAAGGGCGTCCACAGATACGCAGTATTTT | CSARAGRRASTDTQYF
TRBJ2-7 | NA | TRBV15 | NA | TGTGCCACCAGCAGCGGTTTCCGCATGTACTTC | CATSSGFRMYF
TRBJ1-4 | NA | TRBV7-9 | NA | TGTGCCAGCAGCTCTTACAGGGTCACTAATGAAAAACTGTTTTTT | CASSSYRVTNEKLFF
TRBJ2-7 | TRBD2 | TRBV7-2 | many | TGTGCCAGCAGTCACAGCGGGGGGATCGGCTACGAGCAGTACTTC | CASSHSGGIGYEQYF
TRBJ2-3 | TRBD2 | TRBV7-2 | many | TGTGCCAGCAGCTTTTCTGCGGCTAGCGGAGATACGCAGTATTTT | CASSFSAASGDTQYF
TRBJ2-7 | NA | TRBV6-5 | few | TGTGCCAGCAGACTTACAGGGGGGGCAGACTTATACGAGCAGTACTTC | CASRLTGGADLYEQYF
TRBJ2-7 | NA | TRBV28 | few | TGTGCCAGCAGTCCCGGTCGGGACTTTCCGTCCTACGAGCAGTACTTC | CASSPGRDFPSYEQYF
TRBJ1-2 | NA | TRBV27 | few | TGTGCCAGCAGTTTATTTGGGACCGGGACCAACTATGGCTACACCTTC | CASSLFGTGTNYGYTF
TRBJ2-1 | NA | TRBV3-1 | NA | TGTGCCAGCAGCCAAGAGTTTGATTTTAGGGAGCAGTTCTTC | CASSQEFDFREQFF
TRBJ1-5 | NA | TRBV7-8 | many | TGTGCCAGCAGCTTAGTAGCGACAGTAAATCAGCCCCAGCATTTT | CASSLVATVNQPQHF
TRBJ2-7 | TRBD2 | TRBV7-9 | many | TGTGCCAGCAGCAAACTAGCGGGCCTCTCCTACGAGCAGTACTTC | CASSKLAGLSYEQYF
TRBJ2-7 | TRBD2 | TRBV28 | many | TGTGCCAGCAGTTTAGGTCTAGCGGGAGGATTGTACGAGCAGTACTTC | CASSLGLAGGLYEQYF
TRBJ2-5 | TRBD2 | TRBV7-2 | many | TGTGCCAGCAGCTTAGATCTTGGTAGCGGGGGAACCCGGGAGGCGGCCCAGTACTTC | CASSLDLGSGGTREAAQYF
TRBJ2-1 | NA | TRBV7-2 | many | TGTGCCAGCAGCTTTCGACTAGACGACAATGAGCAGTTCTTC | CASSFRLDDNEQFF
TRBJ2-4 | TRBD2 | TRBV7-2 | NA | TGTGCCAGCAGCTTAGAAGCGGGAGGGCCTTGGAACATTCAGTACTTC | CASSLEAGGPWNIQYF
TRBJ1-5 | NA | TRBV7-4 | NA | TGTGCCAGCAGCCAGTTCCTCATCTCCGGGGTCAACGGAGGCAATCAGCCCCAGCATTTT | CASSQFLISGVNGGNQPQHF